A few counts support the clone carrying this T cell receptor (beta chain). TCRdb re-called the 5' RACE reads with MiXCR, one entry per CDR3 protein. The table has fewer than 900,000 distinct CDR3 sequences, 15% to 20% seen once. The CDR3 is made up of 15 amino acids. J was trimmed by 9 bases and V by 6 bases; bases with no gene match: 8. These data belong to a study of identical twins. The sample also formed part of further work on T cells expressing NK-cell markers.

V gene TRBV12-3 or TRBV12-4 combines with J gene TRBJ2-1, with 13 bases matching TRBD2. This clonotype was obtained from a woman between 18 and 29 years old in good health. Source material: PBMCs. In nucleotides, the CDR3 is TGTGCCAGCAGCCCAGGACTAGCGGGAGTTTTTGAGCAGTTCTTC. Its translation is CASSPGLAGVFEQFF.